This T cell receptor beta chain was identified during a study of T cells after yellow fever vaccination. General study findings and limits: At around 95% for CD4 and 70% to 90% for CD8, most primary-vaccination clones showed up again after the booster. Among all clonotypes, a small share was observed in both CD4 and CD8 compartments.

V lost 0 bases and J lost 3, with 11 bases in between. This CDR3 has 15 amino acids. Germline lookup yields CDR1 SGHKS and CDR2 YYEKEE (reference sequence). By 5'RACE template switching, TCR cDNA was produced, with a universal primer site and UMIs added in the process. TCRdb recomputed calls from the 5' RACE reads with MiXCR, one row per CDR3 protein. The table records about 330,000 distinct CDR3 sequences, roughly 4.3% of them present only once. This clonotype was counted only a few times. Its specificity is unknown. This sequence was found in a young man who received the YFV17D yellow fever vaccine. The material was PBMCs, obtained 5 days after the yellow fever booster vaccination. The chain couples TRBV5-5 to TRBJ2-3; D unresolved. The CDR3 loop is CASSLVELRTDTQYF. The CDR3 bases are TGTGCCAGCAGCTTGGTTGAATTGCGGACAGATACGCAGTATTTT.